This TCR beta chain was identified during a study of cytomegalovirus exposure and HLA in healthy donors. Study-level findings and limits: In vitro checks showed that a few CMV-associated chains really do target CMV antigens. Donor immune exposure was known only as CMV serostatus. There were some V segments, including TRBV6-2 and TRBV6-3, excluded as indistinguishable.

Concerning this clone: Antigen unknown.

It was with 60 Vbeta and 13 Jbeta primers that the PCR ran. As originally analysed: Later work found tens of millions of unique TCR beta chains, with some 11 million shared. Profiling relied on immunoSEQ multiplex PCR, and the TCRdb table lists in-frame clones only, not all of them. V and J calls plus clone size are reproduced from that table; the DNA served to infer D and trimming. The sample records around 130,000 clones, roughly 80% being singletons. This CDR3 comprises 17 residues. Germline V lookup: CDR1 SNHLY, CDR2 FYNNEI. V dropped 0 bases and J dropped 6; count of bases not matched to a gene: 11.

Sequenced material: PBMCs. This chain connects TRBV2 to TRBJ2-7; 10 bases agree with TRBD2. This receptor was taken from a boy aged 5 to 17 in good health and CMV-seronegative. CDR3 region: CASSEAGLAGAVGEQYF. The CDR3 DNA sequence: TGTGCCAGCAGTGAAGCAGGCCTAGCGGGAGCAGTAGGCGAGCAGTACTTC.